These 29 T cell receptor beta chains were sequenced from one sample in a study of shared clonotypes between healthy human individuals. Repertoires were generated with immunoSEQ multiplex PCR, while TCRdb's copy carries only in-frame clones and drops some. The profile shows approximately 980,000 clones, about three quarters of them singletons. The sequencing input was memory CD4+ T cells sorted from blood. This sample's subset: CD45RA-negative fraction. The source of these receptors is a man between 18 and 35 years old in good health.

The sample holds one count of this clone. The gene calls are TRBV6-5 and TRBJ1-6; 7 bases map to TRBD1. This CDR3 region has 14 residues. The germline V gene has CDR1 MNHEY and CDR2 SVGAGI. J was trimmed by 8 bases and V by 5 bases; bases with no gene match: 6. This chain's CDR3 is CASSGDSQHSPLHF. CDR3 nucleotides: TGTGCCAGCAGTGGGGACAGCCAACATTCACCCCTCCACTTT.

The CDR3 DNA reads as TGTGCCAGCAGCCCTCCCGGGGGGGGCCCTCGACTGTTTTTT. Translated: CASSPPGGGPRLFF. V gene TRBV5-6 combines with J gene TRBJ1-4; maybe TRBD1 (6 bases). CDR1 and CDR2 from the germline V gene are SGHDT and YYEEEE. The germline V and J ends were trimmed by 4 bases and 13 bases, with 20 bases remaining between them. The CDR3 has 14 amino acids.

This clone has just a few counts. The chain couples TRBV6-5 to TRBJ2-3, with 13 bases lining up with TRBD2. J was trimmed by 4 bases and V by 6 bases; bases with no gene match: 4. The CDR3 contains 15 residues. Germline-derived CDR1 and CDR2 are MNHEY and SVGAGI. The DNA for the CDR3 is TGTGCCAGCAGGCCACTAGCGGGAGGGCCAGATACGCAGTATTTT. Amino acid sequence: CASRPLAGGPDTQYF.

This clone was seen a handful of times. The chain employs TRBV30 and TRBJ2-7; 9 bases line up with TRBD2. The germline V gene encodes CDR1 GTSNPN and CDR2 SVGIG (reference sequence). The CDR3 contains 12 residues. V lost 4 bases and J lost 5; bases outside the gene matches: 3. The CDR3 loop is CAWNLAGHEQYF. CDR3 nucleotides: TGTGCCTGGAATCTAGCGGGACACGAGCAGTACTTC.

The genes are TRBV29-1 and TRBJ2-1; D is possibly TRBD2 (7 bases). Germline V gene data show CDR1 as SQVTM and CDR2 as ANQGSEA. This CDR3 is built from 15 residues. V gave up 0 bases and J gave up 4 bases, with 13 bases separating them. This chain's CDR3 is CSVEEGGLVYNEQFF. The CDR3, as DNA: TGCAGCGTTGAAGAGGGGGGGCTAGTGTACAATGAGCAGTTCTTC.

The V call is TRBV13, the J call TRBJ1-1; no firm D call. The germline V gene has CDR1 PRHDT and CDR2 FYEKMQ (reference sequence). The CDR3 length is 13 residues. Trimming shortened V by 2 bases and J by 7 bases, and 11 bases separated the two germline ends. Here the CDR3 DNA reads TGTGCCAGCAGCTTAAGAGTTGGCGGTGAAGCTTTCTTT. Translated: CASSLRVGGEAFF.

The chain couples TRBV10-1 to TRBJ1-1, with TRBD1 matching 9 bases. Unmatched junction bases numbered 9, after V lost 6 bases and J lost 4 bases. The CDR3 has 15 residues. Germline assignment: CDR1 WNHNN and CDR2 SYGVQD (reference sequence). The CDR3 region has the DNA TGCGCCAGCAGACCCAGGACAGGGGAGGCCACTGAAGCTTTCTTT. It is translated as CASRPRTGEATEAFF.

V and J are TRBV7-2 and TRBJ2-2; TRBD2 agrees at 7 bases. The CDR3 is 19 amino acids. Germline CDR1 is SGHTA and CDR2 is FQGNSA. The V segment lost 2 bases and the J segment 0 bases; nucleotides outside the gene matches: 12. DNA of the CDR3: TGTGCCAGCAGCTTAATTCCGGGAGGAGGCTGGTCGAACACCGGGGAGCTGTTTTTT. Translating it yields CASSLIPGGGWSNTGELFF.

The chain is built from TRBV10-2 and TRBJ2-2; D gene unclear. CDR1 WSHSY and CDR2 SAAADI come from the germline V gene. The ends were cut back, 7 bases at V and 5 bases at J, with 11 bases in the middle. CDR3 length: 13 residues. DNA for the CDR3: TGCGCCAGCACGTCAACCACTACCGGGGAGCTGTTTTTT. Its protein is CASTSTTTGELFF.

V gene TRBV30 combines with J gene TRBJ1-2; tentatively, D is TRBD1 (6 bases). The CDR3 runs to 11 residues. The germline V gene has CDR1 GTSNPN and CDR2 SVGIG (reference sequence). Trimming removed 1 base at V and 7 bases at J, with 7 bases between. This CDR3 reads CAWSDRAGYTF. DNA of the CDR3: TGTGCCTGGAGTGACAGGGCTGGCTACACCTTC.

The chain combines TRBV5-4 with TRBJ2-5, with D perhaps TRBD1 or TRBD2 (5 bases each). This CDR3 contains 16 residues. V lost 0 bases to trimming and J lost 5 bases, with 17 bases between them. The V gene's germline CDR1 is SGHNT and CDR2 YYREEE (reference sequence). This CDR3 reads CASSLAGSGARETQYF. The CDR3 DNA reads as TGTGCCAGCAGCTTGGCCGGTTCCGGGGCGAGGGAGACCCAGTACTTC.

Only a few counts were recorded for this clone. This chain uses TRBV5-6 with TRBJ2-3; possibly TRBD2 for D (6 bases). The CDR3 has 17 amino acids. Germline V gene lookup returns CDR1 SGHDT and CDR2 YYEEEE. The V end lost 0 bases, the J end lost 2 bases, and 16 bases lay between the germline ends. This chain's CDR3 is CASSLAGGAVLTDTQYF. For the CDR3, the DNA is TGTGCCAGCAGCTTGGCCGGAGGGGCCGTACTCACAGATACGCAGTATTTT.

The chain links TRBV7-2 to TRBJ2-2; D is possibly TRBD1 (5 bases). CDR1 is SGHTA, CDR2 FQGNSA, per germline. V lost 2 bases to trimming and J lost 0 bases, with 13 bases between them. The CDR3 has 17 residues. The CDR3 reads CASSLRGLGANTGELFF. The CDR3 nucleotides read TGTGCCAGCAGCTTAAGGGGTCTAGGGGCGAACACCGGGGAGCTGTTTTTT.

The rearrangement joins TRBV4-3 to TRBJ2-1, with 10 bases aligning to TRBD2. CDR3 length equals 14 residues. V was clipped by 3 bases and J by 6 bases; unmatched bases: 2. Looked up from germline, CDR1 is LGHNA and CDR2 is YSLEER. The CDR3 DNA is TGCGCCAGCAGCCAGGGACTAGCGCGCAATGAGCAGTTCTTC. Translated, it gives CASSQGLARNEQFF.

V gene TRBV5-1 combines with J gene TRBJ2-1, with a weak D call TRBD1 (7 bases). This CDR3 is 14 amino acids long. Germline CDR1 and CDR2: SGHRS and YFSETQ. V gave up 6 bases and J gave up 2 bases, with 12 bases separating them. The CDR3 sequence: CASTPGGTYNEQFF. CDR3 DNA: TGCGCCAGCACCCCAGGGGGGACCTACAATGAGCAGTTCTTC.

The genes are TRBV6-5 and TRBJ2-7; D may be TRBD2 (5 bases). The V end was cut by 2 bases, the J end by 3 bases, with 17 bases between. CDR1 MNHEY and CDR2 SVGAGI come from the germline V gene. The CDR3 is made up of 16 amino acids. DNA of the CDR3: TGTGCCAGCAGTTACACCGGGGTGCCGGTTGGCTACGAGCAGTACTTC. It encodes CASSYTGVPVGYEQYF.

The chain joins TRBV5-4 to TRBJ2-3, with D perhaps TRBD1 (6 bases). The germline V gene encodes CDR1 SGHNT and CDR2 YYREEE (reference sequence). The CDR3 length is 16 residues. V shed 0 bases and J shed 2 bases, with 13 bases lying between them. CDR3 in DNA: TGTGCCAGCAGCTTGGGCGCAGGGGCATCCACAGATACGCAGTATTTT. It is translated as CASSLGAGASTDTQYF. The full variable domain, with the rest looked up from reference TRBV5-4 and TRBJ2-3, is ETGVTQSPTHLIKTRGQQVTLRCSSQSGHNTVSWYQQALGQGPQFIFQYYREEENGRGNFPPRFSGLQFPNYSSELNVNALELDDSALYLCASSLGAGASTDTQYFGPGTRLTVL.

The rearrangement uses TRBV21-1 and TRBJ1-5; the DNA was not used to check the table's D call, TRBD1. TRBV21-1 is a listed pseudogene. The CDR3 spans 19 residues. The CDR3 bases are TGTGCCAGCAGCAAAGCTAATGGACAGGGGATTTTTTGCAATCAGCCCCAGCATTTT. Translation gives CASSKANGQGIFCNQPQHF.

CDR3 sequence: CASSLSLGAGGYTF. The CDR3 coding sequence is TGTGCCAGCAGTTTATCTCTGGGGGCGGGTGGCTACACCTTC. The V and J genes are TRBV28 and TRBJ1-2; possibly TRBD1 for D (6 bases). The CDR3 contains 14 residues. The ends were cut back, 1 base at V and 7 bases at J, with 13 bases in the middle. CDR1 and CDR2 (germline): MDHEN, SYDVKM.

V is TRBV18 and J is TRBJ1-1, with D perhaps matching TRBD1 (5 bases). Germline CDR1 reads KGHSH; CDR2 reads LQKENI. V lost 1 base and J 5 bases, leaving 14 bases between the germline ends. The CDR3 totals 15 residues. The CDR3 nucleotides are TGTGCCAGCTCACCACGGGCAGGGAGTGGGACTGAAGCTTTCTTT. Amino acid sequence: CASSPRAGSGTEAFF.

The CDR3 nucleotides are TGTGCCATCAGTGCGACAGGGGGGAATGAAAAACTGTTTTTT. Translated, it gives CAISATGGNEKLFF. The rearrangement links TRBV10-3 to TRBJ1-4; the match to TRBD1 covers 9 bases. Germline V gene data show CDR1 as ENHRY and CDR2 as SYGVKD. V lost 4 bases to trimming and J lost 5 bases; unmatched junction nucleotides: 2. The CDR3 covers 14 residues.

V usage is TRBV7-2 and J usage is TRBJ1-2, with a weak D call TRBD1 (5 bases). Trimming removed 2 bases at V and 1 base at J, with 11 bases between. CDR1 is SGHTA, CDR2 FQGNSA, per germline. The CDR3 is made up of 15 amino acids. This CDR3 is CASSLTATVNYGYTF. The CDR3 DNA follows: TGTGCCAGCAGCTTAACAGCGACAGTTAACTATGGCTACACCTTC. Together with reference TRBV7-2 and TRBJ1-2, the CDR3 gives the full variable domain: GAGVSQSPSNKVTEKGKDVELRCDPISGHTALYWYRQSLGQGLEFLIYFQGNSAPDKSGLPSDRFSAERTGGSVSTLTIQRTQQEDSAVYLCASSLTATVNYGYTFGSGTRLTVV.

The rearrangement joins TRBV6-5 to TRBJ2-5; D remains ambiguous. The V and J ends lost 6 bases and 5 bases respectively, with 7 bases between them. The germline CDR1 and CDR2 sequences are MNHEY and SVGAGI. This CDR3 spans 11 amino acids. The CDR3 loop reads CASSTQETQYF. The CDR3 DNA reads TGTGCCAGCAGCACTCAGGAGACCCAGTACTTC.

V usage is TRBV6-1 and J usage is TRBJ1-3; possible D gene TRBD1, 6 bases. Between the trimmed V and J ends, which lost 7 bases and 9 bases, there was a span of 16 bases. The CDR3 runs to 13 residues. Germline assignment: CDR1 MNHNS and CDR2 SASEGT. The CDR3 DNA reads as TGTGCCAGCACCGAACCAGGGGCCGGCACCATATATTTT. Protein product: CASTEPGAGTIYF.

The chain carries TRBV5-1 and TRBJ2-7; tentatively, D is TRBD2 (6 bases). Germline V gene lookup returns CDR1 SGHRS and CDR2 YFSETQ. The CDR3 contains 15 residues. The ends were cut back, 1 base at V and 6 bases at J, with 17 bases in the middle. The CDR3 here is CASSLMVGSRSEQYF. Written as DNA, the CDR3 is TGCGCCAGCAGCTTGATGGTCGGGAGTCGGAGCGAGCAGTACTTC. The variable domain in full, completed from reference TRBV5-1 and TRBJ2-7, reads KAGVTQTPRYLIKTRGQQVTLSCSPISGHRSVSWYQQTPGQGLQFLFEYFSETQRNKGNFPGRFSGRQFSNSRSEMNVSTLELGDSALYLCASSLMVGSRSEQYFGPGTRLTVT.

This clone has a count of ten or more. This CDR3 is CASSQDPTGITSHNEQFF. The DNA for the CDR3 is TGCGCCAGCAGCCAAGATCCCACAGGGATTACTAGTCACAATGAGCAGTTCTTC. The chain employs TRBV4-1 and TRBJ2-1; D is possibly TRBD1 (6 bases). Germline V lookup: CDR1 MGHRA, CDR2 YSYEKL. CDR3 length: 18 residues. V dropped 0 bases and J dropped 5 bases, with 20 bases sitting between them.

The chain uses TRBV11-2 and TRBJ1-5; no definite D call. V lost 1 base and J 7 bases, leaving 2 bases between the germline ends. The CDR3 consists of 11 residues. The germline gives CDR1 SGHAT, CDR2 FQNNGV. The CDR3: CASSLGQPQHF. CDR3 DNA: TGTGCCAGCAGCTTAGGGCAGCCCCAGCATTTT.

This clone has a single count. The chain uses TRBV9 and TRBJ2-1; 12 bases agree with TRBD1. This CDR3 is 16 amino acids long. Looked up from germline, CDR1 is SGDLS and CDR2 is YYNGEE. The trim removed 4 bases at V and 7 bases at J, leaving 9 bases unmatched. The CDR3 protein is CASSKWPGQGANEQFF. In nucleotides, the CDR3 is TGTGCCAGCAGCAAATGGCCGGGACAGGGGGCGAATGAGCAGTTCTTC.

J is TRBJ2-3 and V is TRBV29-1; 8 positions agree with TRBD1. The CDR3 loop spans 16 amino acids. The trim removed 4 bases at V and 0 bases at J, leaving 9 bases unmatched. Germline assignment: CDR1 SQVTM and CDR2 ANQGSEA. In DNA form, the CDR3 reads TGCAGCGTTGCTCGCTGGGACAGGCTGAGCACAGATACGCAGTATTTT. It codes for CSVARWDRLSTDTQYF.